This T cell receptor beta chain was captured by sequencing in a study of CD8 T cells in ankylosing spondylitis. CDR1 is DFQATT and CDR2 is SNEGSKA in the germline V gene (reference sequence). J gave up 0 bases and V 3 bases, and 12 bases lay outside the gene matches. CDR3 size: 19 residues. Researchers built TCR beta libraries using quantitative 5'-RACE with molecular barcodes. TCRdb reprocessed the 5' RACE reads with MiXCR, giving one entry per CDR3 protein. The profile shows about 250,000 distinct CDR3 sequences, roughly 32% of them singletons. The clonotype comes from a male donor with ankylosing spondylitis or in good health (not recorded which). Material for sequencing was blood, either unsorted or a sorted T cell fraction (not recorded which). The rearrangement joins TRBV20-1 to TRBJ2-3; 13 bases align to TRBD2. CDR3 amino acids: CSASPHGLAGAGSTDTQYF. The CDR3 DNA reads as TGCAGTGCTAGTCCCCACGGACTAGCGGGGGCGGGAAGCACAGATACGCAGTATTTT.